This TCR beta chain was retrieved from a study of blood T cell repertoires in COVID-19. Study-wide context: Spain, Italy and the United States supplied samples that represented acute and convalescent COVID-19. T cells, B-cell-depleted T cells, or PBMCs supplied cDNA or gDNA.

Assay: immunoSEQ multiplex PCR; the TCRdb copy retains only in-frame clones and omits some. The data show just over 350,000 clones, approximately 84% seen once. J was trimmed by 0 bases and V by 5 bases; bases with no gene match: 7. Germline V CDR1 and CDR2: SEHNR, FQNEAQ (reference sequence). CDR3 length: 16 residues. Participants were aged roughly 18 to 90 years, lived in 25 or so US areas, and enrolled virtually. The source is a woman aged 25 to 39 who had recovered from COVID-19. Sequenced material: PBMCs or T cells enriched from blood (not recorded which). The rearrangement links TRBV7-9 to TRBJ1-3; 7 bases align to TRBD1. The CDR3 is CASSLRQGFSGNTIYF. The CDR3 nucleotides read TGTGCCAGCAGCCTCCGACAGGGTTTCTCTGGAAACACCATATATTTT. The variable domain in full, with the rest retrieved from reference TRBV7-9 and TRBJ1-3, is DTGVSQNPRHKITKRGQNVTFRCDPISEHNRLYWYRQTLGQGPEFLTYFQNEAQLEKSRLLSDRFSAERPKGSFSTLEIQRTEQGDSAMYLCASSLRQGFSGNTIYFGEGSWLTVV.